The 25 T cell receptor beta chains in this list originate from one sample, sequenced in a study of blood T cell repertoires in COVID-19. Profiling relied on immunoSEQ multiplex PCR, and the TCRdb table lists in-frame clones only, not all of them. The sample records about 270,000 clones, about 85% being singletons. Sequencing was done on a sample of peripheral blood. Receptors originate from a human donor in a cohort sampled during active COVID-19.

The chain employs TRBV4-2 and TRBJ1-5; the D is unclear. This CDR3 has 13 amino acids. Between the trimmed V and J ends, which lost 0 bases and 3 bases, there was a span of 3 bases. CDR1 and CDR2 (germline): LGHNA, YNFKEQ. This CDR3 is CASSQDLNQPQHF. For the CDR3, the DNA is TGTGCCAGCAGCCAAGATCTCAATCAGCCCCAGCATTTT.

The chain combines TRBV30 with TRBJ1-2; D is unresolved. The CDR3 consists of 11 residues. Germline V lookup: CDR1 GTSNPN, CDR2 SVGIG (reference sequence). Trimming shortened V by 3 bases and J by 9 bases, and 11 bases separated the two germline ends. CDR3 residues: CAWRQVDSYTF. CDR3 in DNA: TGTGCCTGGAGGCAGGTGGATAGCTACACCTTC.

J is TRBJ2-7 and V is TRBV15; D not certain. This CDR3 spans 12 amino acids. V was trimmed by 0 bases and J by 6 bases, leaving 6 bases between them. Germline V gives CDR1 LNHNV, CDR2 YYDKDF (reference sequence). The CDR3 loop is CATSRDRSEQYF. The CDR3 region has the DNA TGTGCCACCAGCAGAGATAGGAGCGAGCAGTACTTC. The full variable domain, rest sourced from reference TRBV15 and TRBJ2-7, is DAMVIQNPRYQVTQFGKPVTLSCSQTLNHNVMYWYQQKSSQAPKLLFHYYDKDFNNEADTPDNFQSRRPNTSFCFLDIRSPGLGDTAMYLCATSRDRSEQYFGPGTRLTVT.

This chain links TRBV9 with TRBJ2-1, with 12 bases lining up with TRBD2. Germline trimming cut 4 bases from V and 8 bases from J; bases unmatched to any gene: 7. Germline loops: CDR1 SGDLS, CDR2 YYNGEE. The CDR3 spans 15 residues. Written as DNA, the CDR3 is TGTGCCAGCAGCCCCCGACTAGCGGGAGTGTATGAGCAGTTCTTC. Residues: CASSPRLAGVYEQFF.

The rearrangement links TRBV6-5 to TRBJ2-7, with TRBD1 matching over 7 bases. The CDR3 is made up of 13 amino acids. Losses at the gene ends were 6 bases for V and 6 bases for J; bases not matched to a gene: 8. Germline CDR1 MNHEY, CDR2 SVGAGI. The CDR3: CASRNVGGGEQYF. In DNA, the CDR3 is TGTGCCAGCAGGAATGTAGGGGGCGGCGAGCAGTACTTC.

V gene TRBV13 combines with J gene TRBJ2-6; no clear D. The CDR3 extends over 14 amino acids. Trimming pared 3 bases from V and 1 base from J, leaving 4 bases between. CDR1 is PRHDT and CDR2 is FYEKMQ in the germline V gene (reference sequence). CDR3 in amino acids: CASSLRSGANVLTF. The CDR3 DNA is TGTGCCAGCAGCTTGAGGTCTGGGGCCAACGTCCTGACTTTC.

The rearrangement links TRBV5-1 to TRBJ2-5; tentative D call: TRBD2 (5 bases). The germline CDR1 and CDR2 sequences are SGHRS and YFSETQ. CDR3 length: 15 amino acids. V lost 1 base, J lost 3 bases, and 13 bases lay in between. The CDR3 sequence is CASSLNGPAEETQYF. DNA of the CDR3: TGCGCCAGCAGCTTGAACGGCCCAGCGGAAGAGACCCAGTACTTC.

The CDR3 DNA reads as TGCAGCGTTGAATTGATGCGGAACACTGAAGCTTTCTTT. This codes for CSVELMRNTEAFF. V gene TRBV29-1 combines with J gene TRBJ1-1, with no clear D. Germline V lookup: CDR1 SQVTM, CDR2 ANQGSEA. The CDR3 contains 13 residues. Deletions cut 2 bases from V and 1 base from J, with 8 bases between.

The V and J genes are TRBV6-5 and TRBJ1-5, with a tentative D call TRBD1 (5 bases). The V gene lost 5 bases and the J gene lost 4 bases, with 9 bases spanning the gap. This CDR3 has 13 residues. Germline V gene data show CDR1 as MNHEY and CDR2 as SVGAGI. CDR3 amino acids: CASSRQINQPQHF. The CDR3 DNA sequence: TGTGCCAGCAGTCGACAGATTAATCAGCCCCAGCATTTT.

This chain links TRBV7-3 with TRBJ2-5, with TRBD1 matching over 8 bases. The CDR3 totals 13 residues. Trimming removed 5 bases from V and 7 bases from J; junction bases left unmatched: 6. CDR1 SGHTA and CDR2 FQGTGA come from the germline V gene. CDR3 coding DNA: TGTGCCAGCAGCGGACAGGGCTCAGGGACCCAGTACTTC. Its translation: CASSGQGSGTQYF.

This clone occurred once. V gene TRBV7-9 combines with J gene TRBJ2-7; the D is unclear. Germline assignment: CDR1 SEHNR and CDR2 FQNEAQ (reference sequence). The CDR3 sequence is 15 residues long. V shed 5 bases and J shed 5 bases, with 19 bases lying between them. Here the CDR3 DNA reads TGTGCCAGCAGCAACAATGGGCGCCTCGTCCACGAGCAGTACTTC. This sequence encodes CASSNNGRLVHEQYF.

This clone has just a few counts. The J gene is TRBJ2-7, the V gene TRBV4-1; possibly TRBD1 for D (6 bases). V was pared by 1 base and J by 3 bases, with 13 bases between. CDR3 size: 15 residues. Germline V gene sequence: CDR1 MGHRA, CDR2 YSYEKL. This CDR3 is CASSQVGQLNYEQYF. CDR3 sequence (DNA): TGCGCCAGCAGCCAAGTGGGACAACTAAACTACGAGCAGTACTTC.

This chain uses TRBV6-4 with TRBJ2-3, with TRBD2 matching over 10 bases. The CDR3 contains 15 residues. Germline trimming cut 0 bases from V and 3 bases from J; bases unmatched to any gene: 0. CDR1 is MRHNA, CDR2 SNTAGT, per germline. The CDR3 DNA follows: TGTGCCAGCAGTGACTCGGGACTAGCGACAGATACGCAGTATTTT. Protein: CASSDSGLATDTQYF.

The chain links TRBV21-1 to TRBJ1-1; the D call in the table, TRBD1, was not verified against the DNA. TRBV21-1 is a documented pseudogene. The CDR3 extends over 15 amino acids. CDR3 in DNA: TGTGCCAGCATCCTCATCAGGGAAGACGGCACTGAAGCTTTCTTT. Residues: CASILIREDGTEAFF.

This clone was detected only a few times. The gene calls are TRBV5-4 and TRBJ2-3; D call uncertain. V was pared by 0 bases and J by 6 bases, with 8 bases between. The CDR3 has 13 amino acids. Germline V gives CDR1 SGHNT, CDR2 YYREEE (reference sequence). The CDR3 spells CASSLEMRDTQYF. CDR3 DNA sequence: TGTGCCAGCAGCTTGGAGATGCGGGATACGCAGTATTTT.

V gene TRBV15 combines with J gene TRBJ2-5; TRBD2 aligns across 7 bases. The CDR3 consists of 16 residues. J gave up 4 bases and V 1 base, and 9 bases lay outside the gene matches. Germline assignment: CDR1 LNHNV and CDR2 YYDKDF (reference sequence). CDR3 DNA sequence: TGTGCCACCAGCAGAGGGAGCGGGGCCGGGGGAGAGACCCAGTACTTC. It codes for CATSRGSGAGGETQYF.

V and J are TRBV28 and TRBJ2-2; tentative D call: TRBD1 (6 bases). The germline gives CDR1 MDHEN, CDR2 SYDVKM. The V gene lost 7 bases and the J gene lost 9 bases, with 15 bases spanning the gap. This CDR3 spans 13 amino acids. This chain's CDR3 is CASTLDSKRELFF. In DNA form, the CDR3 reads TGTGCCAGCACCCTGGACAGTAAGAGGGAGCTGTTTTTT.

As DNA, the CDR3 is TGTGCCAGCAGCCTCCCGAAGGGAGGGTACACTGAAGCTTTCTTT. It encodes CASSLPKGGYTEAFF. J is TRBJ1-1 and V is TRBV6-6; no reliable D call. The V end lost 6 bases, the J end lost 3 bases, and 17 bases lay between the germline ends. The V gene's germline CDR1 is MNHNY and CDR2 SVGAGI (reference sequence). The CDR3 length is 15 residues.

Here the CDR3 reads CSVESAAAGSYEQYF. DNA of the CDR3: TGCAGCGTTGAGTCCGCTGCGGCGGGGTCCTACGAGCAGTACTTC. This chain links TRBV29-1 with TRBJ2-7; D might be TRBD2 (6 bases). Trimming removed 3 bases from V and 1 base from J, with 16 bases in between. The CDR3 covers 15 residues. Per the germline V gene, CDR1 is SQVTM and CDR2 is ANQGSEA.

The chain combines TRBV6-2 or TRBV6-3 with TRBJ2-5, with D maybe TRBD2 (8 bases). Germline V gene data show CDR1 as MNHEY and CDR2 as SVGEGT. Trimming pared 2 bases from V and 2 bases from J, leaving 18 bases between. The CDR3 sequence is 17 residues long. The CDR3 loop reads CASSYRGPTSGQETQYF. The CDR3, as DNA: TGTGCCAGCAGTTACAGGGGGCCAACTAGCGGACAAGAGACCCAGTACTTC.

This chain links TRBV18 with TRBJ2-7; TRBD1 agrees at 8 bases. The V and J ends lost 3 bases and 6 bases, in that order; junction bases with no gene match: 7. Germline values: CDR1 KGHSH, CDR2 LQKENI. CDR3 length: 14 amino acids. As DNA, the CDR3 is TGTGCCAGCTCACCCCGGACAGGGTCGGGCGAGCAGTACTTC. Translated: CASSPRTGSGEQYF.

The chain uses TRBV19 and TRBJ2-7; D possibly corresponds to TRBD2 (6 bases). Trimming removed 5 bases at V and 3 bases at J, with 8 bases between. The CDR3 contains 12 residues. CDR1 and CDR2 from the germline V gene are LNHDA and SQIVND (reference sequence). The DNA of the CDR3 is TGTGCCAGTAGTCCCGGGGGCTACGAGCAGTACTTC. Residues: CASSPGGYEQYF.

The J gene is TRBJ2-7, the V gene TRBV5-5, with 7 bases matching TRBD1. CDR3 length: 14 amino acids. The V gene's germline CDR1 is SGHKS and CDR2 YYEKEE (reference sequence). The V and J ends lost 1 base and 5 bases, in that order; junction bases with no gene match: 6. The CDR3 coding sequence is TGTGCCAGCAGCTTGACGCCAGGGGGAAACGAGCAGTACTTC. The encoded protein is CASSLTPGGNEQYF. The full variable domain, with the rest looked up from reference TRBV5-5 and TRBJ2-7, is DAGVTQSPTHLIKTRGQQVTLRCSPISGHKSVSWYQQVLGQGPQFIFQYYEKEERGRGNFPDRFSARQFPNYSSELNVNALLLGDSALYLCASSLTPGGNEQYFGPGTRLTVT.

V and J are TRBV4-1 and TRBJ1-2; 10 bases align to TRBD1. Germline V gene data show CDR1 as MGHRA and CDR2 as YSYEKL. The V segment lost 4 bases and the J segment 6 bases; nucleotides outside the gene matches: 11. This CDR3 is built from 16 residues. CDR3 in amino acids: CASSPPTGGRGNGYTF. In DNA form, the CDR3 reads TGCGCCAGCAGCCCCCCGACAGGGGGCCGGGGAAATGGCTACACCTTC.

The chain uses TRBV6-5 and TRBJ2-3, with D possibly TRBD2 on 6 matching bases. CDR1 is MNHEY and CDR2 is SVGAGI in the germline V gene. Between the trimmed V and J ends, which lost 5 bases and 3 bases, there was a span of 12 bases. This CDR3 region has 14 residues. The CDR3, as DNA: TGTGCCAGCAGTCGTGGAGGGCCAACAGATACGCAGTATTTT. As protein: CASSRGGPTDTQYF.